One sample yielded the 11 T cell receptor beta chains listed below, sequenced in a study of early T cells in non-severe SARS-CoV-2 infection. TCRdb reprocessed the 5' RACE reads with MiXCR, giving one entry per CDR3 protein. Of over 50,000 distinct CDR3 sequences listed, roughly 8.2% are singletons. The sample taken for sequencing was whole blood. All receptors come from an adult who was a healthcare worker with PCR-confirmed SARS-CoV-2 infection or an uninfected control (not recorded which).

This clonotype was seen many times. V usage is TRBV3-1 and J usage is TRBJ1-4, with 7 bases aligning to TRBD1. There are 15 residues in the CDR3. V dropped 0 bases and J dropped 8; count of bases not matched to a gene: 6. Germline CDR1 and CDR2: LGHDT and YNNKEL (reference sequence). The CDR3 protein is CASSQEGTAYEKLFF. In nucleotides, the CDR3 is TGTGCCAGCAGCCAAGAAGGGACAGCCTACGAAAAACTGTTTTTT.

A few counts support this clonotype. This chain joins TRBV12-2 and TRBJ2-4; no check of the table's D call, TRBD1, against the DNA was made. TRBV12-2 corresponds to a pseudogene. The CDR3 totals 21 residues. The CDR3 nucleotides read TGTGCAAGTCGCTTAGTGGGGGAACGGGCCCCCCAGGTCGGAGCCAAAAACATTCAGTACTTC. It is translated as CASRLVGERAPQVGAKNIQYF.

This clonotype occurred many times. The genes are TRBV29-1 and TRBJ1-1; D not resolved. V was cut by 4 bases and J by 4 bases, with 7 bases left in between. Germline CDR1 reads SQVTM; CDR2 reads ANQGSEA. This CDR3 has 11 amino acids. The CDR3, as DNA: TGCAGCGTTGTCCGAGGCACTGAAGCTTTCTTT. The encoded protein is CSVVRGTEAFF.

This clonotype appeared many times. One junction end does not reproduce the germline sequence, and a read error may be involved. J is TRBJ1-1 and V is TRBV20-1, with D possibly matching TRBD1 (5 bases). Looked up from germline, CDR1 is DFQATT and CDR2 is SNEGSKA (reference sequence). CDR3 length equals 14 residues. The CDR3 bases are TGCAGTGCTCGAGACGACAGAACGGGAACTGAAGCTTTCTTT. Protein product: CSARDDRTGTEAFF.

This clonotype showed up just a few times. This sequence joins TRBV12-3 or TRBV12-4 and TRBJ1-2, with 9 positions matching TRBD1. Trimming removed 5 bases from V and 2 bases from J; junction bases left unmatched: 6. The CDR3 contains 15 residues. The CDR3 loop is CASSPGQGRNYGYTF. CDR3 coding DNA: TGTGCCAGCAGTCCGGGACAGGGACGCAACTATGGCTACACCTTC.

The CDR3 is CATPQRDAYNEQFF. CDR3 coding DNA: TGTGCCACCCCCCAACGGGATGCCTACAATGAGCAGTTCTTC. The chain couples TRBV24-1 to TRBJ2-1; maybe TRBD2 (5 bases). Germline CDR1 KGHDR, CDR2 SFDVKD. The CDR3 is 14 residues long. The ends were cut back, 9 bases at V and 2 bases at J, with 13 bases in the middle.

This clonotype was seen many times. V is TRBV20-1 and J is TRBJ2-7; TRBD1 aligns across 8 bases. Germline-derived CDR1 and CDR2 are DFQATT and SNEGSKA (reference sequence). The CDR3 runs to 14 residues. The V segment lost 5 bases and the J segment 3 bases; nucleotides outside the gene matches: 9. This CDR3 is CSAYTGQGGYEQYF. The CDR3 DNA is TGCAGTGCTTATACCGGACAGGGAGGCTACGAGCAGTACTTC.

This chain links TRBV5-1 with TRBJ2-3, with D perhaps matching TRBD2 (6 bases). The V end lost 1 base, the J end lost 1 base, and 10 bases lay between the germline ends. The CDR3 covers 15 residues. CDR1 and CDR2 (germline): SGHRS, YFSETQ. In DNA, the CDR3 is TGCGCCAGCAGCTTGCCGGGACTTCGCACAGATACGCAGTATTTT. Amino acid sequence: CASSLPGLRTDTQYF.

This clonotype occurred many times. This chain uses TRBV5-6 with TRBJ1-2, with D tentatively TRBD1 (5 bases). The germline gives CDR1 SGHDT, CDR2 YYEEEE. The V end lost 2 bases, the J end lost 6 bases, and 20 bases lay between the germline ends. The CDR3 runs to 16 residues. Here the CDR3 DNA reads TGTGCCAGCAGCTTAGTACGGGTGTTGGGGCTTAATGGCTACACCTTC. This translates into CASSLVRVLGLNGYTF.

The genes are TRBV11-2 and TRBJ2-1; D unclear. The germline V gene encodes CDR1 SGHAT and CDR2 FQNNGV. Trimming removed 3 bases at V and 5 bases at J, with 11 bases between. The CDR3 loop spans 14 amino acids. Written as DNA, the CDR3 is TGTGCCAGCAGCTTTTCAGCCGGAGACAATGAGCAGTTCTTC. This encodes CASSFSAGDNEQFF.

The chain is built from TRBV5-1 and TRBJ2-3, with D perhaps given as TRBD1 or TRBD2 (5 bases each). Trimming pared 3 bases from V and 6 bases from J, leaving 14 bases between. CDR1 SGHRS and CDR2 YFSETQ come from the germline V gene. This CDR3 contains 14 residues. The CDR3 here is CASSWGTFSDTQYF. The CDR3, as DNA: TGCGCCAGCAGCTGGGGGACCTTCTCCGATACGCAGTATTTT. Looking up the rest from reference TRBV5-1 and TRBJ2-3 gives the full variable domain: KAGVTQTPRYLIKTRGQQVTLSCSPISGHRSVSWYQQTPGQGLQFLFEYFSETQRNKGNFPGRFSGRQFSNSRSEMNVSTLELGDSALYLCASSWGTFSDTQYFGPGTRLTVL.